This T cell receptor (beta chain) was captured in a study of identical twins. The junction had 7 bases not matched to a gene; V was cut back by 4 bases and J by 10 bases. CDR1 is MGHRA and CDR2 is YSYEKL in the germline V gene. This CDR3 has 13 amino acids. A note on this clonotype: Its antigen is not identified.

Whole-study findings and limits: Insertions were reduced in abundant cord blood beta clonotypes but not in memory repertoires.

Each CDR3 protein gets one entry after TCRdb re-called the 5' RACE reads with MiXCR. The sample has roughly 190,000 distinct CDR3 sequences, around a sixth seen once. This sample also belongs to another study, concerning T cells expressing NK-cell markers. That paper notes: These same clonotypes (in a few donors) also led the CD3+CD56-NKG2C+ fraction. Questions lingered over whether expanded NKG2C+ T cell clones were HCMV-specific.

The sample taken for sequencing was CD8+ T cells sorted from blood. The origin of this receptor is a woman aged 18-29 years in good health. The chain recombines TRBV4-1 with TRBJ2-1, with 7 nucleotides matching TRBD2. The CDR3 DNA follows: TGCGCCAGCAGCCTGACTAGCCTCAAGGAGCAGTTCTTC. Protein: CASSLTSLKEQFF.